A selection of T cell receptor beta chains follows, all from one sample in a study of PD-L1 blockade in urothelial cancer. The protocol was immunoSEQ multiplex PCR, while the TCRdb copy is restricted to in-frame clones and leaves out a portion. The data contain more than 75,000 clones, around 83% of them seen just once; the ten biggest clones take up more than 2%. Sequences were derived from PBMCs, sampled around atezolizumab (anti-PD-L1) treatment. These receptors came from a man between 60 and 75 years old with urothelial cancer. Each CDR3 is given with its conserved first and last residue. The order of the fields is J gene, D gene, clone size, V gene, CDR3 protein, CDR3 DNA. D genes are given only for firm matches. Clone sizes are given selectively: once, few, many, or a class where the clone is expanded.

J: TRBJ1-6
D: -
size: -
V: TRBV29-1
CDR3: CSVVASTGPPSSYNSPLHF
DNA: TGCAGCGTTGTTGCTTCGACAGGTCCCCCGAGCTCCTATAATTCACCCCTCCACTTT

J: TRBJ2-1
D: -
size: few
V: TRBV6-6
CDR3: CASSYGGHGNEQFF
DNA: TGTGCCAGCAGTTACGGCGGGCATGGCAATGAGCAGTTCTTC

J: TRBJ1-5
D: TRBD1
size: -
V: TRBV5-1
CDR3: CASSLGDRDNQPQHF
DNA: TGCGCCAGCAGCTTGGGTGACAGGGATAATCAGCCCCAGCATTTT

J: TRBJ2-7
D: TRBD1
size: -
V: TRBV27
CDR3: CASGAGQAYEQYF
DNA: TGTGCCAGCGGGGCTGGACAGGCCTACGAGCAGTACTTC

J: TRBJ2-2
D: -
size: -
V: TRBV6-1
CDR3: CASILAGSHPGELFF
DNA: TGTGCCAGCATTTTAGCTGGGTCCCACCCCGGGGAGCTGTTTTTT

J: TRBJ2-6
D: -
size: -
V: TRBV30
CDR3: CAWSVLGGVAGANVLTF
DNA: TGTGCCTGGAGTGTACTAGGGGGAGTTGCTGGGGCCAACGTCCTGACTTTC

J: TRBJ1-5
D: -
size: -
V: TRBV7-6
CDR3: CASSLAAGQPQHF
DNA: TGTGCCAGCAGCTTAGCGGCGGGTCAGCCCCAGCATTTT

J: TRBJ2-1
D: TRBD1
size: -
V: TRBV6-5
CDR3: CASSNRGSYNEQFF
DNA: TGTGCCAGCAGCAACAGGGGCTCCTACAATGAGCAGTTCTTC

J: TRBJ1-2
D: -
size: -
V: TRBV30
CDR3: CAWRRGGGPYGYTF
DNA: TGTGCCTGGAGGAGGGGAGGAGGGCCATATGGCTACACCTTC

J: TRBJ1-4
D: -
size: once
V: TRBV7-2
CDR3: CASSLDGGEEKLFF
DNA: TGTGCCAGCAGCCTGGACGGAGGAGAAGAAAAACTGTTTTTT

J: TRBJ1-6
D: TRBD1
size: few
V: TRBV9
CDR3: CASSGTARQGINSPLHF
DNA: TGTGCCAGCAGCGGGACCGCGAGACAGGGCATTAATTCACCCCTCCACTTT

J: TRBJ2-1
D: TRBD2
size: -
V: TRBV9
CDR3: CASSVVGAGGPNEQFF
DNA: TGTGCCAGCAGCGTAGTAGGTGCGGGGGGGCCCAATGAGCAGTTCTTC

J: TRBJ1-1
D: -
size: -
V: TRBV28
CDR3: CASSSGMNTEAFF
DNA: TGTGCCAGCAGTTCCGGTATGAACACTGAAGCTTTCTTT

J: TRBJ1-2
D: TRBD1
size: -
V: TRBV11-2
CDR3: CASSLRQGLGYTF
DNA: TGTGCCAGCAGCTTGAGACAGGGACTCGGCTACACCTTC

J: TRBJ2-1
D: -
size: -
V: TRBV6-5
CDR3: CASSYSPRQEYNEQFF
DNA: TGTGCCAGCAGTTACTCCCCTCGACAGGAATACAATGAGCAGTTCTTC

J: TRBJ1-1
D: -
size: few
V: TRBV5-1
CDR3: CASSLGSGTQNTEAFF
DNA: TGCGCCAGCAGCTTGGGATCCGGGACACAGAACACTGAAGCTTTCTTT

J: TRBJ1-4
D: TRBD1
size: -
V: TRBV10-2
CDR3: CASSDRGQRNEKLFF
DNA: TGCGCCAGCAGTGACAGGGGACAGCGAAATGAAAAACTGTTTTTT

J: TRBJ1-3
D: -
size: -
V: TRBV6-1
CDR3: CASSEAGRGNTIYF
DNA: TGTGCCAGCAGTGAAGCGGGCCGTGGAAACACCATATATTTT

J: TRBJ2-3
D: -
size: -
V: TRBV6-4
CDR3: CASSEESGPRFPQYF
DNA: TGTGCCAGCAGTGAAGAGAGCGGCCCACGTTTTCCGCAGTATTTT

J: TRBJ2-4
D: -
size: -
V: TRBV21-1
CDR3: CASSSGDRQGGNIQYF
DNA: TGTGCCAGCAGCAGTGGGGATCGACAGGGAGGAAACATTCAGTACTTC

J: TRBJ2-6
D: -
size: -
V: TRBV7-8
CDR3: CASSPYRVWADLTF
DNA: TGTGCCAGCAGCCCATACAGGGTTTGGGCGGACCTGACTTTC

J: TRBJ2-2
D: TRBD1
size: -
V: TRBV7-6
CDR3: CASSTMAGGLTGELFF
DNA: TGTGCCAGCAGCACCATGGCAGGGGGCCTCACCGGGGAGCTGTTTTTT

J: TRBJ2-1
D: -
size: -
V: TRBV7-9
CDR3: CASEPTAGNEQFF
DNA: TGTGCCTCTGAACCTACAGCCGGCAATGAGCAGTTCTTC

J: TRBJ1-5
D: -
size: -
V: TRBV28
CDR3: CASSLKGGSNQPQHF
DNA: TGTGCCAGCAGTTTGAAGGGAGGTAGCAATCAGCCCCAGCATTTT

J: TRBJ2-7
D: TRBD1
size: -
V: TRBV6-1
CDR3: CASLRGQGGAYEQYF
DNA: TGTGCCAGCCTCAGAGGACAGGGGGGTGCCTACGAGCAGTACTTC

J: TRBJ2-2
D: TRBD2
size: -
V: TRBV10-1
CDR3: CASSESWTSGGTSGELFF
DNA: TGCGCCAGCAGTGAGTCTTGGACTAGCGGGGGGACTTCCGGGGAGCTGTTTTTT

J: TRBJ1-2
D: TRBD1
size: few
V: TRBV6-1
CDR3: CASSEEAGGPRGYTF
DNA: TGTGCCAGCAGTGAAGAGGCAGGGGGCCCCAGGGGCTACACCTTC

J: TRBJ1-5
D: TRBD1
size: once
V: TRBV5-8
CDR3: CASSSTGTGGIRSNQPQHF
DNA: TGTGCCAGCAGTTCCACCGGGACAGGGGGAATTCGTAGCAATCAGCCCCAGCATTTT

J: TRBJ2-3
D: -
size: few
V: TRBV30
CDR3: CAWSPGAGGVDTQYF
DNA: TGTGCCTGGAGTCCAGGAGCGGGTGGGGTGGATACGCAGTATTTT

J: TRBJ2-5
D: -
size: -
V: TRBV5-1
CDR3: CASSLARGDSETQYF
DNA: TGCGCCAGCAGCTTGGCTAGGGGTGATAGCGAGACCCAGTACTTC

J: TRBJ2-1
D: TRBD2
size: -
V: TRBV5-1
CDR3: CASSGAGLAGGHEQFF
DNA: TGCGCCAGCAGCGGAGCGGGACTAGCGGGGGGGCATGAGCAGTTCTTC

J: TRBJ1-4
D: TRBD1
size: few
V: TRBV18
CDR3: CASSSDRGIGEKLFF
DNA: TGTGCCAGCTCATCCGACAGGGGGATAGGAGAAAAACTGTTTTTT

J: TRBJ1-2
D: -
size: -
V: TRBV18
CDR3: CASSPATENYGYTF
DNA: TGTGCCAGCTCACCGGCGACAGAGAACTATGGCTACACCTTC

J: TRBJ2-7
D: TRBD1
size: -
V: TRBV7-2
CDR3: CASSLGAGGIRAYEQYF
DNA: TGTGCCAGCAGCTTAGGGGCAGGGGGAATCCGGGCCTACGAGCAGTACTTC

J: TRBJ2-5
D: -
size: -
V: TRBV5-4
CDR3: CASSSPGTGAGGETQYF
DNA: TGTGCCAGCAGCTCCCCCGGGACAGGGGCGGGAGGGGAGACCCAGTACTTC

J: TRBJ2-3
D: TRBD1
size: -
V: TRBV15
CDR3: CATSSGQGTDTQYF
DNA: TGTGCCACCAGCAGCGGACAGGGAACAGATACGCAGTATTTT

J: TRBJ2-3
D: -
size: -
V: TRBV10-3
CDR3: CAISEGGVRADTQYF
DNA: TGTGCCATCAGTGAAGGGGGGGTCCGCGCAGATACGCAGTATTTT

J: TRBJ2-7
D: -
size: -
V: TRBV5-4
CDR3: CASSLLSGKAYEQYF
DNA: TGTGCCAGCAGCTTGCTGTCGGGGAAGGCCTACGAGCAGTACTTC

J: TRBJ1-3
D: -
size: -
V: TRBV5-1
CDR3: CASSYGGGAQFSGNTIYF
DNA: TGCGCCAGCAGCTATGGCGGGGGGGCTCAGTTCTCTGGAAACACCATATATTTT